The 20 T cell receptor beta chains presented below share a single source sample, sequenced in a study of identical twins. TCRdb processed the 5' RACE reads anew with MiXCR; each CDR3 protein has one entry. In the table there are 1.5 million to 2 million distinct CDR3 sequences, under 35% of which are singletons. Sequencing was done on a sample of cord blood. The origin of the receptors is a newborn girl in good health.

This clonotype was observed a handful of times. V and J are TRBV5-1 and TRBJ1-2, with 10 bases lining up with TRBD1. With 5 bases clipped from V and 7 bases from J, the junction kept 8 bases outside the gene matches. Germline-derived CDR1 and CDR2 are SGHRS and YFSETQ. This CDR3 has 14 amino acids. The DNA for the CDR3 is TGCGCCAGCAGACCGGGGACAGGGGCGAGTGGCTACACCTTC. Translating gives CASRPGTGASGYTF.

Points on this clonotype: An end of the junction differs from the germline gene, which may be a read error. The chain is built from TRBV5-6 and TRBJ1-5; TRBD1 matches 7 bases. The V gene's germline CDR1 is SGHDT and CDR2 YYEEEE. CDR3 length equals 16 residues. The CDR3 loop reads CASSRTGPYSDQPQHF. The CDR3 DNA reads TGTGCCAGCAGCCGGACAGGCCCGTATAGCGATCAGCCCCAGCATTTT.

The rearrangement joins TRBV10-3 to TRBJ1-2; D unresolved. Deletions cut 3 bases from V and 6 bases from J, with 11 bases between. This CDR3 comprises 13 residues. CDR1 ENHRY and CDR2 SYGVKD come from the germline V gene. The CDR3 DNA reads TGTGCCATCAGTGATTGGGCAGATGATGGCTACACCTTC. This encodes CAISDWADDGYTF.

In this sample, this clonotype turned up a few times. The chain couples TRBV20-1 to TRBJ2-2; D is uncertain. The CDR3 spans 12 residues. Per germline, CDR1 DFQATT and CDR2 SNEGSKA (reference sequence). Between the trimmed V and J ends, which lost 3 bases and 6 bases, there was a span of 8 bases. CDR3 coding DNA: TGCAGTGCTAGTTGGGGTTCCGGGGAGCTGTTTTTT. Protein sequence: CSASWGSGELFF.

V and J are TRBV20-1 and TRBJ2-4; 9 bases map to TRBD1. Germline trimming cut 6 bases from V and 4 bases from J; bases unmatched to any gene: 4. The CDR3 is 13 amino acids. Germline V gene data show CDR1 as DFQATT and CDR2 as SNEGSKA (reference sequence). As DNA, the CDR3 is TGCAGTGCCGATGGGACAGGGAAAAACATTCAGTACTTC. The encoded protein is CSADGTGKNIQYF.

At least ten counts were recorded for this clonotype. V is TRBV7-9 and J is TRBJ1-2, with D uncertain. The V gene's germline CDR1 is SEHNR and CDR2 FQNEAQ (reference sequence). The CDR3 has 14 residues. Deletions cut 1 base from V and 2 bases from J, with 8 bases between. The CDR3 sequence is CASSLGSSNYGYTF. CDR3 DNA: TGTGCCAGCAGCTTAGGCAGTTCCAACTATGGCTACACCTTC.

The rearrangement links TRBV4-2 to TRBJ1-5, with 8 bases fitting TRBD1. Germline V gene sequence: CDR1 LGHNA, CDR2 YNFKEQ. The CDR3 totals 15 residues. V lost 2 bases and J lost 5; bases outside the gene matches: 5. The CDR3 here is CASSQKDRDHQPQHF. As DNA, the CDR3 is TGTGCCAGCAGCCAAAAGGACAGGGATCATCAGCCCCAGCATTTT.

V and J are TRBV28 and TRBJ2-3, with 7 bases lining up with TRBD2. The V gene end was trimmed by 3 bases and the J gene end by 5 bases; junction bases not matched to a gene: 8. This CDR3 has 15 residues. CDR1 is MDHEN and CDR2 is SYDVKM in the germline V gene. CDR3 bases: TGTGCCAGCAGTTTTTGGCGGGGGTTACAAGATACGCAGTATTTT. It yields the protein CASSFWRGLQDTQYF.

Concerning this clonotype: This may be a read error: a much more frequent sequence differs by one nucleotide. This chain connects TRBV29-1 to TRBJ2-5, with D possibly matching TRBD1 (7 bases). This CDR3 is built from 15 residues. Germline CDR1 SQVTM, CDR2 ANQGSEA. In DNA form, the CDR3 reads TGCAGCGTTGTGCGGGACAGCATACTCCAAGAGACCCTGTACTTC. Amino acids: CSVVRDSILQETLYF. Full variable domain (outside the CDR3, taken from reference TRBV29-1 and TRBJ2-5): SAVISQKPSRDICQRGTSLTIQCQVDSQVTMMFWYRQQPGQSLTLIATANQGSEATYESGFVIDKFPISRPNLTFSTLTVSNMSPEDSSIYLCSVVRDSILQETLYFGPGTRLLVL.

The chain combines TRBV19 with TRBJ2-1, with 9 bases that match TRBD2. Losses at the gene ends were 6 bases for V and 4 bases for J; bases not matched to a gene: 10. The CDR3 extends over 16 amino acids. Germline V lookup: CDR1 LNHDA, CDR2 SQIVND (reference sequence). CDR3 in DNA: TGTGCCAGTAGGGGTGTTGGGCTAGCGGGATACAATGAGCAGTTCTTC. Residues: CASRGVGLAGYNEQFF.

This clonotype was recorded a few times. This chain links TRBV18 with TRBJ1-4; D possibly corresponds to TRBD1 (5 bases). Trimming took off 8 bases at V and 3 bases at J, with 10 bases between the two ends. Germline V CDR1 and CDR2: KGHSH, LQKENI. The CDR3 totals 13 residues. This chain's CDR3 is CASRPGPNEKLFF. CDR3 DNA sequence: TGTGCCAGCCGCCCGGGGCCTAATGAAAAACTGTTTTTT.

The chain couples TRBV20-1 to TRBJ2-1; either TRBD1 or TRBD2 may fit D (5 bases each). V gave up 1 base and J gave up 14 bases, with 18 bases separating them. Germline V gives CDR1 DFQATT, CDR2 SNEGSKA (reference sequence). The CDR3 covers 13 residues. CDR3 sequence: CSARGLKGRGEFF. The CDR3 DNA is TGCAGTGCTAGAGGACTAAAGGGGCGAGGGGAGTTCTTC.

As concerns this clonotype: At one end the junction does not follow the germline gene, possibly because of a read error. This rearrangement joins TRBV13 to TRBJ2-5; 12 nucleotides line up with TRBD2. Per germline, CDR1 PRHDT and CDR2 FYEKMQ (reference sequence). The CDR3 covers 17 residues. The CDR3 DNA reads TGTGCCAGCAGACAGACTAGCGGGGGACTGTACCAAGAGACCCGGTACTTC. Translation: CASRQTSGGLYQETRYF.

This sequence joins TRBV7-8 and TRBJ1-2, with D perhaps TRBD1 (5 bases). CDR1 and CDR2 (germline): SGHVS, FQNEAQ. Trimming pared 3 bases from V and 2 bases from J, leaving 13 bases between. The CDR3 is 15 amino acids. The CDR3 region is CASSFRGTGNYGYTF. The CDR3 region has the DNA TGTGCCAGCAGCTTTCGGGGGACTGGAAACTATGGCTACACCTTC.

The table lists this clonotype with a few counts. The chain employs TRBV5-6 and TRBJ1-2; D is uncertain. The CDR3 consists of 18 residues. Germline values: CDR1 SGHDT, CDR2 YYEEEE. The V end lost 2 bases, the J end lost 4 bases, and 24 bases lay between the germline ends. The CDR3 nucleotides read TGTGCCAGCAGCTTTTTACGGGTCGGGATGGAGCGGGGCTATGGCTACACCTTC. It is translated as CASSFLRVGMERGYGYTF.

This clonotype has a count of ten or more. This chain joins TRBV20-1 and TRBJ2-7; TRBD2 is a possible D gene (5 bases). Germline values: CDR1 DFQATT, CDR2 SNEGSKA (reference sequence). This CDR3 spans 14 amino acids. Trimming stripped 0 bases from V and 0 bases from J, with 9 bases between. CDR3 region: CSARDREGSYEQYF. The CDR3 DNA is TGCAGTGCTAGAGACCGTGAGGGCTCCTACGAGCAGTACTTC.

The chain is built from TRBV5-5 and TRBJ2-5; 12 bases map to TRBD2. CDR3 length: 15 amino acids. Germline-derived CDR1 and CDR2 are SGHKS and YYEKEE (reference sequence). V gave up 5 bases and J gave up 5 bases; unmatched junction bases: 7. CDR3 loop: CASSGLAGFRETQYF. The CDR3 bases are TGTGCCAGCAGTGGACTAGCGGGATTTAGGGAGACCCAGTACTTC. Full variable domain (remainder filled in from reference TRBV5-5 and TRBJ2-5): DAGVTQSPTHLIKTRGQQVTLRCSPISGHKSVSWYQQVLGQGPQFIFQYYEKEERGRGNFPDRFSARQFPNYSSELNVNALLLGDSALYLCASSGLAGFRETQYFGPGTRLLVL.

The chain has TRBV28 and TRBJ2-7; 7 nucleotides align to TRBD2. Losses at the gene ends were 1 base for V and 3 bases for J; bases not matched to a gene: 9. This CDR3 spans 16 amino acids. From germline, CDR1 is MDHEN and CDR2 SYDVKM. CDR3 in DNA: TGTGCCAGCAGTTTATTCGGCGGGAGCCCCTTCTACGAGCAGTACTTC. Encoded protein: CASSLFGGSPFYEQYF.

The rearrangement joins TRBV27 to TRBJ1-4, with 7 bases that match TRBD1. Germline V gene sequence: CDR1 MNHEY, CDR2 SMNVEV (reference sequence). V shed 6 bases, J shed 4 bases, and the junction held 5 bases outside the gene matches. This CDR3 is 14 amino acids long. CDR3 nucleotide sequence: TGTGCCAGCAGGGCCGGGACAGTTAATGAAAAACTGTTTTTT. It encodes CASRAGTVNEKLFF.

V usage is TRBV5-1 and J usage is TRBJ1-1; D gene unclear. CDR3 length equals 13 residues. Germline V lookup: CDR1 SGHRS, CDR2 YFSETQ. The V end lost 1 base, the J end lost 4 bases, and 8 bases lay between the germline ends. CDR3 residues: CASSLMTLTEAFF. CDR3 nucleotide sequence: TGCGCCAGCAGCTTGATGACCCTCACTGAAGCTTTCTTT.